This TCR beta chain appears in the sequencing data of a study of cytomegalovirus exposure and HLA in healthy donors. Notes on the study in general: Presence/absence analyses treated sequencing depth as roughly uniform across donors. Later analysis reportedly placed an Asian-associated ancestry cluster below the roughly 700-donor mean in N-insertions. Follow-up analysis later connected one missense variant in DCLRE1C with trimming of TCR beta V- and J-genes. It emerged from a later analysis that several of the most significant clusters appeared to be linked to common viral pathogens.

Trimming took 6 bases from V and 5 from J, leaving 16 bases between them. CDR3 size: 14 residues. CDR1 SNHLY and CDR2 FYNNEI come from the germline V gene. PCR was performed using 60 Vbeta and 13 Jbeta primers. The repertoire was sequenced with immunoSEQ multiplex PCR; TCRdb's copy has only in-frame clones and lacks some. The table shows 85,000 to 130,000 clones, with more than 70% occurring only once. This clone was seen only a few times. Its antigen remains unidentified. The receptor's source is a man aged 40-49 years in good health and CMV-seronegative. The chain combines TRBV2 with TRBJ2-5; a possible D gene is TRBD1 (6 bases). Sequencing input: PBMCs. The CDR3 here is CASSERSGVETQYF. CDR3 nucleotide sequence: TGTGCCAGCAGCGAACGATCAGGGGTGGAGACCCAGTACTTC.